This entry lists 27 T cell receptor beta chains sequenced from one sample in a study of vaccination effects on CD4 cells after COVID-19. Their target antigens are unknown. ViraFEST expansion of antigen-specific CD4+ T cells with viral peptide pools preceded sequencing. Around day 10 of culture, CD4+ T cells were separated out. Participants got two doses of BNT162b2 or mRNA-1273 vaccine. TCRdb's table, derived via immunoSEQ multiplex PCR, lists solely in-frame clones and lacks some. The table records 20,000 to 30,000 clones, about 70% of them present only once. The sample here was CD4+ T cells from PBMCs cultured with SARS-CoV-2 spike peptides, taken after COVID-19 vaccination. All receptors come from a human donor who received a COVID-19 vaccine.

The sample holds a few counts of this clone. This chain connects TRBV29-1 to TRBJ2-1, with D possibly TRBD1 on 5 matching bases. Trimming pared 1 base from V and 0 bases from J, leaving 19 bases between. The CDR3 spans 18 residues. Germline CDR1 and CDR2: SQVTM and ANQGSEA. CDR3 residues: CSVEGSRGSLSSYNEQFF. DNA of the CDR3: TGCAGCGTTGAAGGAAGTAGGGGCAGCCTCAGCTCCTACAATGAGCAGTTCTTC.

V gene TRBV3-1 (or the pseudogene TRBV3-2) combines with J gene TRBJ2-5; 12 bases line up with TRBD1. CDR3 size: 15 residues. Germline lookup yields CDR1 LGHDT and CDR2 YNNKEL (reference sequence). V was pared by 7 bases and J by 5 bases, with 8 bases of the junction left unmatched. The CDR3 region has the DNA TGTGCCAGCAATAGGGGACAGGGGGCGCGGGAGACCCAGTACTTC. Translated, it gives CASNRGQGARETQYF.

The genes are TRBV2 and TRBJ2-1, with 9 bases lining up with TRBD1. Germline loops: CDR1 SNHLY, CDR2 FYNNEI. V dropped 6 bases and J dropped 3; count of bases not matched to a gene: 6. The CDR3 consists of 15 residues. The CDR3 spells CASRVDRGGYNEQFF. The CDR3 region has the DNA TGTGCCAGCAGAGTTGACAGGGGGGGCTACAATGAGCAGTTCTTC.

The rearrangement links TRBV5-1 to TRBJ2-5; D uncertain. V lost 0 bases and J lost 5, with 5 bases in between. The CDR3 has 12 amino acids. CDR1 and CDR2 from the germline V gene are SGHRS and YFSETQ. The CDR3 region has the DNA TGCGCCAGCAGCTTGGTCGGGGAGACCCAGTACTTC. This encodes CASSLVGETQYF.

This rearrangement joins TRBV5-1 to TRBJ1-3, with TRBD1 as a possible D gene (5 bases). Germline-derived CDR1 and CDR2 are SGHRS and YFSETQ. V gave up 0 bases and J gave up 1 base, with 11 bases separating them. The CDR3 runs 16 residues. The CDR3 nucleotides read TGCGCCAGCAGCTTGGGTGGGGACGGTTCTGGAAACACCATATATTTT. This codes for CASSLGGDGSGNTIYF.

This clone came up a few times. V is TRBV3-1 (or the pseudogene TRBV3-2) and J is TRBJ1-4, with 8 positions matching TRBD1. Germline-derived CDR1 and CDR2 are LGHDT and YNNKEL (reference sequence). The length of the CDR3 is 15 residues. The trim removed 4 bases at V and 8 bases at J, leaving 9 bases unmatched. The CDR3 here is CASSLPGTGVEKLFF. CDR3 in DNA: TGTGCCAGCAGCCTTCCCGGGACAGGTGTAGAAAAACTGTTTTTT.

V usage is TRBV23-1 and J usage is TRBJ1-1; perhaps TRBD1 as D (6 bases). TRBV23-1 is recorded as an ORF, its role being uncertain. This CDR3 contains 16 residues. Deletions cut 2 bases from V and 6 bases from J, with 19 bases between. DNA of the CDR3: TGCGCCAGCAGTCAAGAATTAACAGGGCTTCGGGCTGAAGCTTTCTTT. Encoded protein: CASSQELTGLRAEAFF.

The chain has TRBV18 and TRBJ2-4; the D is unclear. Germline V gives CDR1 KGHSH, CDR2 LQKENI. The CDR3 is made up of 13 amino acids. Trimming removed 3 bases from V and 4 bases from J, with 7 bases in between. In nucleotides, the CDR3 is TGTGCCAGCTCACCGGACCAGAAAAACATTCAGTACTTC. It encodes CASSPDQKNIQYF.

The chain links TRBV29-1 to TRBJ2-7, with TRBD1 as a possible D gene (6 bases). This CDR3 spans 14 amino acids. The V gene lost 5 bases and the J gene lost 2 bases, with 16 bases spanning the gap. CDR1 is SQVTM and CDR2 is ANQGSEA in the germline V gene. The CDR3 nucleotides are TGCAGCGTTAAAACGGGACATTTCCCCTACGAGCAGTACTTC. The encoded protein is CSVKTGHFPYEQYF.

This chain joins TRBV11-2 and TRBJ2-3, with TRBD2 matching over 14 bases. Germline V gene sequence: CDR1 SGHAT, CDR2 FQNNGV. Trimming took 4 bases from V and 0 from J; bases not matched to a gene: 9. This CDR3 contains 19 residues. CDR3 in amino acids: CASSWGTSGRKVSTDTQYF. The CDR3 nucleotides read TGTGCCAGCAGCTGGGGGACTAGCGGGAGAAAGGTTAGCACAGATACGCAGTATTTT.

V is TRBV6-2 or TRBV6-3 and J is TRBJ1-3, with TRBD1 matching over 8 bases. V lost 5 bases to trimming and J lost 1 base; unmatched junction nucleotides: 16. Germline lookup yields CDR1 MNHEY and CDR2 SVGEGT. This CDR3 contains 19 residues. The CDR3 DNA sequence: TGTGCCAGCAGTCCGGACCATCGACAGGGGACGGGTTCTGGAAACACCATATATTTT. This gives the protein CASSPDHRQGTGSGNTIYF.

This clone was counted a few times. V gene TRBV6-5 combines with J gene TRBJ1-2; no reliable D call. The CDR3 spans 15 residues. The germline gives CDR1 MNHEY, CDR2 SVGAGI. V was trimmed by 4 bases and J by 5 bases, leaving 17 bases between them. The CDR3 DNA reads as TGTGCCAGCAGTTTGGGCAGAAACTCCCCTTATGGCTACACCTTC. The encoded protein is CASSLGRNSPYGYTF.

The J gene is TRBJ1-4, the V gene TRBV28; possibly TRBD1 for D (6 bases). Germline CDR1 reads MDHEN; CDR2 reads SYDVKM. Trimming removed 4 bases from V and 2 bases from J, with 14 bases in between. The length of the CDR3 is 16 residues. CDR3 sequence (DNA): TGTGCCAGCAGTTCCGCCGGGGGCGGTACTAATGAAAAACTGTTTTTT. It codes for CASSSAGGGTNEKLFF. The full variable domain, rest sourced from reference TRBV28 and TRBJ1-4, is DVKVTQSSRYLVKRTGEKVFLECVQDMDHENMFWYRQDPGLGLRLIYFSYDVKMKEKGDIPEGYSVSREKKERFSLILESASTNQTSMYLCASSSAGGGTNEKLFFGSGTQLSVL.

This chain uses TRBV27 with TRBJ1-6; D unresolved. The V end was cut by 7 bases, the J end by 6 bases, with 10 bases between. The CDR3 extends over 13 amino acids. Germline lookup yields CDR1 MNHEY and CDR2 SMNVEV (reference sequence). The CDR3 DNA reads TGTGCCAGCAACCGAGCGGGTAATTCACCCCTCCACTTT. Its protein is CASNRAGNSPLHF.

This chain uses TRBV5-1 with TRBJ2-1; 8 bases map to TRBD1. The V and J ends lost 1 base and 2 bases, in that order; junction bases with no gene match: 2. CDR1 SGHRS and CDR2 YFSETQ come from the germline V gene. The CDR3 runs 15 residues. CDR3: CASSLLQGAYNEQFF. For the CDR3, the DNA is TGCGCCAGCAGCTTGTTACAGGGGGCCTACAATGAGCAGTTCTTC.

The chain links TRBV11-2 to TRBJ2-7; 7 bases match TRBD1. The ends lost 2 bases at V and 3 bases at J; junction bases unmatched: 4. Germline lookup yields CDR1 SGHAT and CDR2 FQNNGV. The CDR3 runs 14 residues. The CDR3 bases are TGTGCCAGCAGCTTATCGGGACAGAGCTACGAGCAGTACTTC. Its protein product is CASSLSGQSYEQYF. Variable domain in full (rest from reference TRBV11-2 and TRBJ2-7): EAGVAQSPRYKIIEKRQSVAFWCNPISGHATLYWYQQILGQGPKLLIQFQNNGVVDDSQLPKDRFSAERLKGVDSTLKIQPAKLEDSAVYLCASSLSGQSYEQYFGPGTRLTVT.

The J gene is TRBJ1-4, the V gene TRBV6-5; TRBD1 is a possible D gene (6 bases). Per the germline V gene, CDR1 is MNHEY and CDR2 is SVGAGI. CDR3 length: 16 residues. Trimming cost V 0 bases and J 7 bases, with 15 bases left between them. CDR3 residues: CASSYSLTGKTEKLFF. The CDR3 nucleotides read TGTGCCAGCAGTTACTCGCTCACAGGGAAGACTGAAAAACTGTTTTTT.

This clone occurred a few times. This chain joins TRBV7-8 and TRBJ2-3; D uncertain. The CDR3 spans 15 residues. The germline V gene has CDR1 SGHVS and CDR2 FQNEAQ. Trimming removed 1 base at V and 2 bases at J, with 10 bases between. Written as DNA, the CDR3 is TGTGCCAGCAGCTTAGTTGGCCAAACCACAGATACGCAGTATTTT. The encoded protein is CASSLVGQTTDTQYF.

The chain combines TRBV6-1 with TRBJ1-2, with TRBD1 matching over 7 bases. This CDR3 contains 14 residues. Germline V gene lookup returns CDR1 MNHNS and CDR2 SASEGT. Trimming cost V 2 bases and J 7 bases; bases outside gene matches: 7. In nucleotides, the CDR3 is TGTGCCAGCAGTGAAAGATGGGGACAGCGTGGCTACACCTTC. This sequence encodes CASSERWGQRGYTF.

V and J are TRBV5-1 and TRBJ2-2; D is undetermined. Germline V gene lookup returns CDR1 SGHRS and CDR2 YFSETQ. CDR3 length: 15 residues. The germline V and J ends were trimmed by 4 bases and 1 base, with 11 bases remaining between them. The DNA for the CDR3 is TGCGCCAGCAGCGTTTCGAACCTGAACACCGGGGAGCTGTTTTTT. Its translation is CASSVSNLNTGELFF.

The chain is built from TRBV5-4 and TRBJ1-1, with TRBD1 matching 8 bases. CDR3 size: 14 residues. Germline trimming cut 1 base from V and 10 bases from J; bases unmatched to any gene: 9. In germline, CDR1 is SGHNT, CDR2 YYREEE (reference sequence). This chain's CDR3 is CASSLFQGATGAFF. The CDR3 DNA is TGTGCCAGCAGCTTGTTTCAGGGGGCCACGGGAGCTTTCTTT.

The J gene is TRBJ1-1, the V gene TRBV21-1; TRBD1 is the table's D call and was not checked against the DNA. TRBV21-1 is a listed pseudogene. The CDR3 is made up of 14 amino acids. The CDR3 coding sequence is TGTGCCAGCAGCGAGGGGGTTGACAGCACTGAAGCTTTCTTT. Protein sequence: CASSEGVDSTEAFF.

The chain recombines TRBV5-1 with TRBJ1-6; tentative D call: TRBD1 (6 bases). The V gene's germline CDR1 is SGHRS and CDR2 YFSETQ. The CDR3 runs 16 residues. Trimming shortened V by 5 bases and J by 0 bases, and 12 bases separated the two germline ends. The CDR3 region has the DNA TGCGCCAGCAGGCCAGGACAGAGCTCCTATAATTCACCCCTCCACTTT. Its translation is CASRPGQSSYNSPLHF.

The CDR3 DNA follows: TGTGCCTGGAGTGTAGGGGGGGGATACTTTGAAGCTTTCTTT. Translating gives CAWSVGGGYFEAFF. The chain combines TRBV30 with TRBJ1-1, with a tentative D call TRBD1 (6 bases). Germline V lookup: CDR1 GTSNPN, CDR2 SVGIG (reference sequence). The CDR3 has 14 residues. The germline V and J ends were trimmed by 0 bases and 7 bases, with 15 bases remaining between them.

The chain couples TRBV7-8 to TRBJ2-3, with D tentatively TRBD2 (6 bases). Deletions cut 3 bases from V and 2 bases from J, with 12 bases between. The V gene's germline CDR1 is SGHVS and CDR2 FQNEAQ. CDR3 length: 15 amino acids. This CDR3 reads CASSFIQGLTDTQYF. The CDR3 bases are TGTGCCAGCAGCTTTATCCAGGGACTCACAGATACGCAGTATTTT.

V usage is TRBV19 and J usage is TRBJ2-7; 7 nucleotides align to TRBD2. V shed 3 bases, J shed 1 base, and the junction held 6 bases outside the gene matches. Looked up from germline, CDR1 is LNHDA and CDR2 is SQIVND (reference sequence). CDR3 length: 15 residues. CDR3 in DNA: TGTGCCAGTAGTATCTCGTCAGCGGGGTCCTACGAGCAGTACTTC. Translated: CASSISSAGSYEQYF.

This clone came up a few times. The V and J genes are TRBV7-8 and TRBJ1-6; 7 bases align to TRBD1. V trimming: 6 bases; J trimming: 0 bases; junction bases outside the gene matches: 11. The germline gives CDR1 SGHVS, CDR2 FQNEAQ. The length of the CDR3 is 18 residues. CDR3 DNA: TGTGCCAGCAGATCAGACAGGGAGGGGAGCTCCTATAATTCACCCCTCCACTTT. Protein: CASRSDREGSSYNSPLHF.